This T cell receptor beta chain was sequenced in a study of early T cells in non-severe SARS-CoV-2 infection. At the level of the study: Sequencing used unsorted whole-blood bulk RNA, so chains lack pairing. Notes on the study in general: Using VDJdb, the matching emphasized anti-spike CD8 responses while missing private and CD4 specificities.

In the library, individual cDNA molecules carried attached unique molecular identifiers. In TCRdb, the 5' RACE reads were re-called with MiXCR into one record per CDR3 protein. The table has approximately 50,000 distinct CDR3 sequences, around an eighth seen once. Per the germline V gene, CDR1 is SGHTS and CDR2 is YDEGEE. Deletions cut 0 bases from V and 2 bases from J, with 18 bases between. This CDR3 is built from 17 residues. On this clonotype: The antigen is not known.

This clonotype was sampled from an adult who was a healthcare worker with PCR-confirmed SARS-CoV-2 infection or an uninfected control (not recorded which). The chain recombines TRBV5-8 with TRBJ2-7; TRBD1 might be the D (6 bases). The sequencing sample was made of whole blood. The chain's CDR3 is CASSLGGHLTRPYEQYF. CDR3 nucleotides: TGTGCCAGCAGCTTGGGGGGACACCTTACGAGGCCCTACGAGCAGTACTTC.